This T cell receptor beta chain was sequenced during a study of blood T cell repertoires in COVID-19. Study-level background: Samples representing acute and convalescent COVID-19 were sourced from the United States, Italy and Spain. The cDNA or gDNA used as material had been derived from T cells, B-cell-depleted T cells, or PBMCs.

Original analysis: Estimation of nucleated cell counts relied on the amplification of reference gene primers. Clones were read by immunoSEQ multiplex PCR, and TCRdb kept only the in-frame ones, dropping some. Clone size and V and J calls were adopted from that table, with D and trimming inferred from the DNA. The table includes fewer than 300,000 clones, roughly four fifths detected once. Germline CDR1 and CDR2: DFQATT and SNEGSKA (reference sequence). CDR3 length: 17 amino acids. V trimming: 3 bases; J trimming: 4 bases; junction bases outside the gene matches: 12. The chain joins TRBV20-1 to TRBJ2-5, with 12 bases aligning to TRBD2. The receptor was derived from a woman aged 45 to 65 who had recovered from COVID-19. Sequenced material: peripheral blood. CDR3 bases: TGCAGTGCTAGTGTGGGCGGCACTAGCGGGGGGCTAGAGACCCAGTACTTC. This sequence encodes CSASVGGTSGGLETQYF.